This is a list of T cell receptor beta chains from one sample in a study of response to subunit inactivated influenza vaccine. TCRdb called the RT-PCR reads again in MiXCR, with one record for every CDR3 protein. The data contain 450,000 to 600,000 distinct CDR3 sequences, 6.5% to 8% of them singletons. The input for sequencing was PBMCs from blood, taken around 25 months after vaccination. These receptors all stem from a man aged 45 to 75 who received an inactivated influenza vaccine. CDR3s include the opening cysteine and the closing phenylalanine or tryptophan. D genes are given only for firm matches. Some rows have no size entry. The others give once, few or many, or a class for an expanded clone.

D | size | J | V | DNA | CDR3
TRBD2 | few | TRBJ2-3 | TRBV27 | TGTGCCAGCAGTTTTTCGGCTAGCGGGAGGGATACGCAGTATTTT | CASSFSASGRDTQYF
. | many | TRBJ1-5 | TRBV5-6 | TGTGCCAGCAGCTTGAAGGGAGGCAATCAGCCCCAGCATTTT | CASSLKGGNQPQHF
. | many | TRBJ1-4 | TRBV29-1 | TGCAGCGTTGAAGAGAGCAGGGAAAAACTGTTTTTT | CSVEESREKLFF
TRBD2 | many | TRBJ2-7 | TRBV5-1 | TGCGCCAGCAGCTCCCTTGGGGGGGGGAGCTCCTACGAGCAGTACTTC | CASSSLGGGSSYEQYF
TRBD1 | . | TRBJ1-1 | TRBV5-1 | TGCGCCAGCAGCCCGGGTTTTACAGGGGTCCCTGAAGCTTTCTTT | CASSPGFTGVPEAFF
TRBD2 | many | TRBJ2-1 | TRBV28 | TGTGCCAGCAGTTCATACGGACTAGCGGGAGAGGGGCAGTTCTTC | CASSSYGLAGEGQFF
. | . | TRBJ2-7 | TRBV9 | TGTGCCAGCAGCGCGACGGGGAGCTCCTACGAGCAGTACTTC | CASSATGSSYEQYF
TRBD2 | few | TRBJ2-5 | TRBV5-1 | TGCGCCAGCAAGTTGGCTAGCGGGAGTCTGGAGACCCAGTACTTC | CASKLASGSLETQYF
TRBD2 | many | TRBJ2-7 | TRBV20-1 | TGCAGTGCTAGAGGGGGGGGGAACCGGCAGTACTTC | CSARGGGNRQYF
TRBD2 | . | TRBJ2-1 | TRBV15 | TGTGCCACCAGCAGAGATAGGACTAGCTCCAATGAGCAGTTCTTC | CATSRDRTSSNEQFF
TRBD2 | few | TRBJ2-5 | TRBV11-2 | TGTGCCAGCAGCTTACAGGCGGGGGTTGGTGAGACCCAGTACTTC | CASSLQAGVGETQYF